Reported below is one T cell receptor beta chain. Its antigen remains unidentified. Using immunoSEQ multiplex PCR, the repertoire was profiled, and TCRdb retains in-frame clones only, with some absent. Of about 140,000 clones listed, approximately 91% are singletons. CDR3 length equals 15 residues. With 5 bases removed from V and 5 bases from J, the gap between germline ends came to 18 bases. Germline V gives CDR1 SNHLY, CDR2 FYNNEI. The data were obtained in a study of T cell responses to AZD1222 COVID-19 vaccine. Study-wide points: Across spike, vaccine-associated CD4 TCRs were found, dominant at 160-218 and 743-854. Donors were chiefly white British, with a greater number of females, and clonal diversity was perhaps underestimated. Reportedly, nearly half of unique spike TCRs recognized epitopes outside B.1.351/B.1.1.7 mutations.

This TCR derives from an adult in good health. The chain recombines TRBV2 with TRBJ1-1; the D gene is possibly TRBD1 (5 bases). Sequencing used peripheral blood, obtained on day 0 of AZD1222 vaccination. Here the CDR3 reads CASSWSFGGNTEAFF. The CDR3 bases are TGTGCCAGCAGTTGGTCCTTCGGGGGGAATACTGAAGCTTTCTTT.